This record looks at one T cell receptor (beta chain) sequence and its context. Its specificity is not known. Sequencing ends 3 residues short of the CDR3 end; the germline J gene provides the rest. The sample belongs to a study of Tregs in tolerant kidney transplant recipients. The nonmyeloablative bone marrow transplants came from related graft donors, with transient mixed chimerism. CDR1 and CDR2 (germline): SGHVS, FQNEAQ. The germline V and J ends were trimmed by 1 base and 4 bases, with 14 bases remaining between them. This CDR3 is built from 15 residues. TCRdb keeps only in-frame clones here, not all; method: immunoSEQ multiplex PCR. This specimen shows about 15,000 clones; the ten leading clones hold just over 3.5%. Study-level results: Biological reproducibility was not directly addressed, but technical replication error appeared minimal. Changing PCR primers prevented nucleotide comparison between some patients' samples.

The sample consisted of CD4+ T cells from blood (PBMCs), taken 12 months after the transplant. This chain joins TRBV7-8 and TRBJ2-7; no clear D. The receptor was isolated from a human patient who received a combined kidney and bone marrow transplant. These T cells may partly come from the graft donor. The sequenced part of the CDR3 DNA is TGTGCCAGCAGCTTAGAACTTGTCAGGAGTTACGAG. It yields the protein CASSLELVRSYE. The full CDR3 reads CASSLELVRSYEQYF.